A single sample is the source of the 20 T cell receptor beta chains below, sequenced in a study of blood T cell repertoires in COVID-19. Sequencing used immunoSEQ multiplex PCR; TCRdb keeps in-frame clones, though not all of them. This table holds about 250,000 clones, about 89% found once. The sample comprised peripheral blood. These receptors all stem from a woman in her sixties who had recovered from COVID-19.

The chain uses TRBV2 and TRBJ2-2; the match to TRBD2 covers 12 bases. The CDR3 has 15 amino acids. The junction had 5 bases not matched to a gene; V was cut back by 6 bases and J by 6 bases. The germline V gene encodes CDR1 SNHLY and CDR2 FYNNEI. The CDR3 reads CASRAGTSGSGELFF. As DNA, the CDR3 is TGTGCCAGCAGGGCCGGGACTAGCGGGTCCGGGGAGCTGTTTTTT. The complete variable domain, with remaining parts taken from reference TRBV2 and TRBJ2-2, reads EPEVTQTPSHQVTQMGQEVILRCVPISNHLYFYWYRQILGQKVEFLVSFYNNEISEKSEIFDDQFSVERPDGSNFTLKIRSTKLEDSAMYFCASRAGTSGSGELFFGEGSRLTVL.

The chain carries TRBV7-3 and TRBJ2-1; TRBD2 matches at 12 bases. The trim removed 5 bases at V and 6 bases at J, leaving 5 bases unmatched. Germline CDR1 and CDR2: SGHTA and FQGTGA. This CDR3 spans 15 amino acids. CDR3 nucleotide sequence: TGTGCCAGCAGCAACCTAGCGGGGGGGCTCAATGAGCAGTTCTTC. It is translated as CASSNLAGGLNEQFF.

V usage is TRBV4-1 and J usage is TRBJ1-5; 7 bases are shared with TRBD1. CDR3 size: 14 residues. Germline lookup yields CDR1 MGHRA and CDR2 YSYEKL. Trimming took 1 base from V and 10 from J; bases not matched to a gene: 7. The CDR3 region has the DNA TGCGCCAGCAGCCAAGGAGGGGGCCCAAACCCCCAGCATTTT. The encoded protein is CASSQGGGPNPQHF.

Written as DNA, the CDR3 is TGTGCCAGCAGCGTAGGGGGGGCCCAAGAGACCCAGTACTTC. This codes for CASSVGGAQETQYF. J is TRBJ2-5 and V is TRBV5-6; a possible D gene is TRBD2 (7 bases). This CDR3 has 14 amino acids. Germline lookup yields CDR1 SGHDT and CDR2 YYEEEE. Trimming removed 4 bases from V and 1 base from J, with 11 bases in between.

Only a few counts were recorded for this clone. The chain has TRBV18 and TRBJ2-1, with 9 positions matching TRBD2. The CDR3 consists of 17 residues. V dropped 2 bases and J dropped 7; count of bases not matched to a gene: 12. CDR1 KGHSH and CDR2 LQKENI come from the germline V gene. This CDR3 reads CASSPGVAGVQENEQFF. CDR3 nucleotide sequence: TGTGCCAGCTCACCAGGGGTAGCGGGGGTACAGGAGAATGAGCAGTTCTTC.

The rearrangement joins TRBV7-8 to TRBJ1-2; 9 nucleotides line up with TRBD1. CDR1 and CDR2 (germline): SGHVS, FQNEAQ. V shed 1 base, J shed 2 bases, and the junction held 5 bases outside the gene matches. This CDR3 is built from 16 residues. CDR3 DNA: TGTGCCAGCAGCTTAGATAAGGGGACAGGGAACTATGGCTACACCTTC. This codes for CASSLDKGTGNYGYTF.

The rearrangement joins TRBV28 to TRBJ2-7; TRBD1 matches at 7 bases. The CDR3 has 15 amino acids. CDR1 and CDR2 (germline): MDHEN, SYDVKM. Trimming removed 5 bases from V and 2 bases from J; junction bases left unmatched: 9. As DNA, the CDR3 is TGTGCCAGCAGTCTCACAGGGGAGCCCCCCTACGAGCAGTACTTC. Encoded protein: CASSLTGEPPYEQYF.

This clone has only a few counts. The chain employs TRBV10-3 and TRBJ2-1, with D unclear. This CDR3 is built from 11 residues. The germline V and J ends were trimmed by 4 bases and 5 bases, with 3 bases remaining between them. Germline-derived CDR1 and CDR2 are ENHRY and SYGVKD. The CDR3 here is CAISADNEQFF. CDR3 DNA: TGTGCCATCAGTGCCGACAATGAGCAGTTCTTC.

CDR3 loop: CSVARDYNEQFF. Here the CDR3 DNA reads TGCAGCGTCGCCCGGGACTACAATGAGCAGTTCTTC. The chain has TRBV29-1 and TRBJ2-1, with a tentative D call TRBD2 (5 bases). Trimming removed 6 bases from V and 3 bases from J, with 9 bases in between. CDR1 and CDR2 from the germline V gene are SQVTM and ANQGSEA. The CDR3 is 12 residues long.

The chain employs TRBV19 and TRBJ1-2, with D possibly TRBD1 on 5 matching bases. The V and J ends lost 0 bases and 4 bases respectively, with 15 bases between them. The CDR3 consists of 16 residues. Germline CDR1 is LNHDA and CDR2 is SQIVND (reference sequence). CDR3 sequence (DNA): TGTGCCAGTAGTATAGATCGGCCCGACAGTCGCTATGGCTACACCTTC. This sequence encodes CASSIDRPDSRYGYTF.

The rearrangement uses TRBV5-4 and TRBJ2-1; 9 positions match TRBD2. V shed 1 base, J shed 2 bases, and the junction held 4 bases outside the gene matches. The CDR3 consists of 16 residues. CDR1 is SGHNT, CDR2 YYREEE, per germline (reference sequence). The CDR3 here is CASSLPSGAAYNEQFF. CDR3 bases: TGTGCCAGCAGCTTGCCTAGCGGGGCTGCCTACAATGAGCAGTTCTTC.

V is TRBV9 and J is TRBJ1-2; weak D call: TRBD1 (5 bases). The CDR3 totals 16 residues. Between the trimmed V and J ends, which lost 4 bases and 8 bases, there was a span of 24 bases. Germline values: CDR1 SGDLS, CDR2 YYNGEE. As DNA, the CDR3 is TGTGCCAGCAGCCTAGCCCCGCAGGGTGTAAATATCGGCTACACCTTC. Its translation is CASSLAPQGVNIGYTF.

This chain links TRBV4-1 with TRBJ2-7, with a weak D call TRBD2 (5 bases). The CDR3 length is 13 residues. The germline gives CDR1 MGHRA, CDR2 YSYEKL. Trimming removed 4 bases from V and 3 bases from J, with 10 bases in between. The CDR3 nucleotides are TGCGCCAGCAGCCTCCCTGGACTCTACGAGCAGTACTTC. It codes for CASSLPGLYEQYF.

The chain combines TRBV5-1 with TRBJ1-1; no clear D gene. Trimming removed 4 bases at V and 1 base at J, with 20 bases between. CDR3 length: 17 amino acids. Germline assignment: CDR1 SGHRS and CDR2 YFSETQ. Here the CDR3 DNA reads TGCGCCAGCAGCCCCCTATTATTGAGGACTACGAACACTGAAGCTTTCTTT. This gives the protein CASSPLLLRTTNTEAFF.

This clone was seen only a few times. The gene calls are TRBV7-2 and TRBJ2-5; 8 nucleotides align to TRBD2. The CDR3 spans 15 residues. V lost 5 bases and J lost 4; bases outside the gene matches: 9. Germline V gene sequence: CDR1 SGHTA, CDR2 FQGNSA. The CDR3 region is CASSTRRGDGETQYF. Here the CDR3 DNA reads TGTGCCAGCAGCACCAGGCGGGGGGATGGAGAGACCCAGTACTTC. The full variable domain, its missing parts supplied by reference TRBV7-2 and TRBJ2-5, is GAGVSQSPSNKVTEKGKDVELRCDPISGHTALYWYRQSLGQGLEFLIYFQGNSAPDKSGLPSDRFSAERTGGSVSTLTIQRTQQEDSAVYLCASSTRRGDGETQYFGPGTRLLVL.

This clone appeared a single time. The chain uses TRBV6-5 and TRBJ1-4; 8 nucleotides agree with TRBD1. V shed 2 bases, J shed 8 bases, and the junction held 10 bases outside the gene matches. The CDR3 is 16 amino acids. Per germline, CDR1 MNHEY and CDR2 SVGAGI. For the CDR3, the DNA is TGTGCCAGCAGTTACGGACAGGGAAGAGTAGGGGAAAAACTGTTTTTT. Translating it yields CASSYGQGRVGEKLFF.

This rearrangement joins TRBV10-3 to TRBJ2-7; 12 bases map to TRBD2. In germline, CDR1 is ENHRY, CDR2 SYGVKD. J lost 6 bases, V lost 3 bases, and 9 bases had no gene match. The CDR3 loop spans 16 amino acids. The CDR3 region has the DNA TGTGCCATCAGTGAATCTGGACTAGCGGGGTACCGCGAGCAGTACTTC. Translating it yields CAISESGLAGYREQYF.

The chain recombines TRBV19 with TRBJ1-1, with TRBD1 matching 7 bases. CDR1 and CDR2 (germline): LNHDA, SQIVND (reference sequence). Trimming cost V 8 bases and J 1 base; bases outside gene matches: 10. The CDR3 is 15 amino acids. The CDR3 region is CASGPGGSPNTEAFF. CDR3 coding DNA: TGTGCCAGTGGCCCAGGGGGGTCTCCGAACACTGAAGCTTTCTTT.

V usage is TRBV3-1 (or the pseudogene TRBV3-2) and J usage is TRBJ2-7; D may be TRBD1 (5 bases). The CDR3 runs 14 residues. Germline lookup yields CDR1 LGHDT and CDR2 YNNKEL (reference sequence). The V end was cut by 5 bases, the J end by 7 bases, with 18 bases between. CDR3 in amino acids: CASSMAGKSEEQYF. In DNA, the CDR3 is TGTGCCAGCAGCATGGCAGGGAAATCTGAAGAGCAGTACTTC.

V usage is TRBV5-1 and J usage is TRBJ2-7; 10 bases fit TRBD1. From germline, CDR1 is SGHRS and CDR2 YFSETQ. This CDR3 comprises 16 residues. V lost 2 bases, J lost 3 bases, and 8 bases stayed unmatched. The CDR3 DNA is TGCGCCAGCAGCTTCCCCCGGGACAGGGGTGACTACGAGCAGTACTTC. This gives the protein CASSFPRDRGDYEQYF.